The 4 T cell receptor beta chains given below trace back to one sample, sequenced in a study of T cells after yellow fever vaccination. TCRdb analysed the 5' RACE reads with MiXCR anew, one entry per CDR3 protein. The sample consists of around 29,000 distinct CDR3 sequences, 6.3% of them appearing once. The source material was PBMCs, either bulk or a sorted T-cell subset (CD4+, CD8+, memory, or dextramer-sorted; not recorded which), sampled on the day of the yellow fever booster vaccination. These TCRs come from a man aged 25-45 years who received the YFV17D yellow fever vaccine.

The CDR3 sequence is CASSQLPGQPNTEAFF. The CDR3 region has the DNA TGCGCCAGCAGCCAATTGCCCGGACAGCCGAACACTGAAGCTTTCTTT. The V call is TRBV4-1, the J call TRBJ1-1; maybe TRBD1 (6 bases). Germline V gene sequence: CDR1 MGHRA, CDR2 YSYEKL. V lost 2 bases to trimming and J lost 1 base, with 14 bases between them. The CDR3 contains 16 residues.

Only one count was recorded for this clonotype. The junction and the germline gene differ at one end; a read error may be behind it. This chain links TRBV20-1 with TRBJ2-4; TRBD2 agrees at 9 bases. CDR1 and CDR2 from the germline V gene are DFQATT and SNEGSKA (reference sequence). The CDR3 runs 16 residues. The CDR3, as DNA: TGCTGTGCTAGAGGTGTAGCGGGAGTTTCCAAAAACATTCAGTACTTC. Encoded protein: CCARGVAGVSKNIQYF.

The V call is TRBV7-3, the J call TRBJ1-4; the match to TRBD1 covers 7 bases. The CDR3 length is 15 residues. J was trimmed by 6 bases and V by 4 bases; bases with no gene match: 8. CDR1 and CDR2 from the germline V gene are SGHTA and FQGTGA. CDR3 in DNA: TGTGCCAGCAGCTACCGCGACAGGGCATATGAAAAACTGTTTTTT. It yields the protein CASSYRDRAYEKLFF.

This rearrangement joins TRBV29-1 to TRBJ2-5; D possibly corresponds to TRBD1 (6 bases). Germline V gene lookup returns CDR1 SQVTM and CDR2 ANQGSEA. Trimming took 6 bases from V and 5 from J, leaving 13 bases between them. CDR3 length: 12 amino acids. CDR3 loop: CSVKQGTETQYF. Here the CDR3 DNA reads TGCAGCGTGAAACAGGGTACCGAGACCCAGTACTTC.